This entry lists 7 T cell receptor beta chains sequenced from one sample in a study of blood T cell repertoires in COVID-19. The table came from immunoSEQ multiplex PCR; TCRdb's copy has only in-frame clones and leaves some out. The sample consists of 150,000 to 200,000 clones, 60% to 85% of them appearing once. The specimen sequenced was peripheral blood. The receptor source for this set is a man in his fifties or sixties with acute or convalescent COVID-19.

The count of this clone is one. The J gene is TRBJ2-7, the V gene TRBV25-1; unclear D gene. This CDR3 has 12 residues. V was shortened by 4 bases and J by 3 bases, with 7 bases between the two germline ends. Germline V gene lookup returns CDR1 MGHDK and CDR2 SYGVNS. The CDR3 reads CASSAKNYEQYF. CDR3 DNA: TGTGCCAGCAGTGCCAAAAACTACGAGCAGTACTTC.

The chain combines TRBV4-1 with TRBJ2-2; TRBD1 matches 10 bases. This CDR3 contains 16 residues. Germline-derived CDR1 and CDR2 are MGHRA and YSYEKL. After removal of 4 bases from V and 0 bases from J, the junction contained 2 bases not matched to a gene. The CDR3 DNA reads as TGCGCCAGCAGCCCAGGACAGGGGGCGAACACCGGGGAGCTGTTTTTT. It is translated as CASSPGQGANTGELFF.

In nucleotides, the CDR3 is TGTGCCAGCAGCTTAGTTGGGAGTAGTGGCTACACCTTC. Its translation: CASSLVGSSGYTF. V and J are TRBV7-2 and TRBJ1-2; D remains ambiguous. This CDR3 spans 13 amino acids. The V gene's germline CDR1 is SGHTA and CDR2 FQGNSA. V was pared by 1 base and J by 7 bases, with 10 bases between.

V is TRBV2 and J is TRBJ2-1, with TRBD2 matching 15 bases. Germline loops: CDR1 SNHLY, CDR2 FYNNEI. This CDR3 spans 15 amino acids. Trimming at V came to 6 bases and at J to 10 bases, leaving 7 bases not matched to a gene. CDR3 protein: CASRRTSGGAWEQFF. The CDR3 DNA is TGTGCCAGCAGGAGGACTAGCGGGGGGGCCTGGGAGCAGTTCTTC.

The gene calls are TRBV7-2 and TRBJ1-1, with D possibly matching TRBD1 (6 bases). The CDR3 covers 15 residues. Germline V gene data show CDR1 as SGHTA and CDR2 as FQGNSA. V dropped 2 bases and J dropped 6 bases, with 16 bases sitting between them. The CDR3 DNA reads TGTGCCAGCAGCTTAATCCCAGGGGAGTACGCTGAAGCTTTCTTT. Protein: CASSLIPGEYAEAFF.

This clone was detected a few times. The chain joins TRBV18 to TRBJ2-1; D unresolved. Trimming pared 0 bases from V and 0 bases from J, leaving 9 bases between. Per germline, CDR1 KGHSH and CDR2 LQKENI. The CDR3 loop spans 16 amino acids. The DNA for the CDR3 is TGTGCCAGCTCACCACCGACTGCCAGCTCCTACAATGAGCAGTTCTTC. The encoded protein is CASSPPTASSYNEQFF.

The chain recombines TRBV7-2 with TRBJ1-5, with TRBD1 as a possible D gene (5 bases). Trimming took 5 bases from V and 0 from J, leaving 14 bases between them. Germline V CDR1 and CDR2: SGHTA, FQGNSA. This CDR3 region has 16 residues. CDR3 region: CASSPRGGNSNQPQHF. The CDR3 nucleotides are TGTGCCAGCAGCCCAAGGGGAGGGAATAGCAATCAGCCCCAGCATTTT.